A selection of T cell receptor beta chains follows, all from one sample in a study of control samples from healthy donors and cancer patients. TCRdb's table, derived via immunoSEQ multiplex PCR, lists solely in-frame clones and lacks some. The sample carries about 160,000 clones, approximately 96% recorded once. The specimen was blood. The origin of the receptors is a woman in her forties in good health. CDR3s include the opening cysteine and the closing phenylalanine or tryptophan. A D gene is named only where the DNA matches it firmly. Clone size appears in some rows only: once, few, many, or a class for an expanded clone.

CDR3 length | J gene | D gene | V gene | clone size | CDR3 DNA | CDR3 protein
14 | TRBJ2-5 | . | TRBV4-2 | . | TGTGCCAGCAGCCAAGAGTCCGGACGAGAGACCCAGTACTTC | CASSQESGRETQYF
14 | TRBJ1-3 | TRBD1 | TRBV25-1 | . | TGTGCCAGCAGAGGACAGGGGGCGGGAAACACCATATATTTT | CASRGQGAGNTIYF
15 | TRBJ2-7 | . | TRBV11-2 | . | TGTGCCAGCAGCTTAGGGACAGCTTCAAGTTACGAGCAGTACTTC | CASSLGTASSYEQYF
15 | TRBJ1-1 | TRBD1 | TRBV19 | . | TGTGCCAGTAGTCTAACCGCAGGGGGCCCCACTGAAGCTTTCTTT | CASSLTAGGPTEAFF
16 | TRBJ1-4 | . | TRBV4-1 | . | TGCGCCAGCAGCCAGGGTCAGATGGGGGGCGAGCTAAAACTGTTTTTT | CASSQGQMGGELKLFF
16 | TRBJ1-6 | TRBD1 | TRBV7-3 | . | TGTGCCAGCAGCTTAGGGGGGACAGTCAATAATTCACCCCTCCACTTT | CASSLGGTVNNSPLHF
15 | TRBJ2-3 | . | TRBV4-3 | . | TGCGCCAGCAGCCAAGCCGGACTCCCCACAGATACGCAGTATTTT | CASSQAGLPTDTQYF
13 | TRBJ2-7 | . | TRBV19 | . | TGTGCCAGTAGTATCAATAGGGGGGACGAGCAGTACTTC | CASSINRGDEQYF
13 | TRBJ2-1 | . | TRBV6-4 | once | TGTGCCAGCAGTCCCCAAGGGGGGGGTGAGCAGTTCTTC | CASSPQGGGEQFF
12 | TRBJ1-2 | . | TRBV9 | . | TGTGGGCCCCAGGGTGTTGTCTATGGCTACACCTTC | CGPQGVVYGYTF
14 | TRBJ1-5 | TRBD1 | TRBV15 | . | TGTGCCACCAGCACAGGACAGGCAAGCCAGCCCCAGCATTTT | CATSTGQASQPQHF
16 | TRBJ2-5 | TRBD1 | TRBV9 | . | TGTGCCAGCAGCGTCTCTACCGGGACAGGGGAAGAGACCCAGTACTTC | CASSVSTGTGEETQYF
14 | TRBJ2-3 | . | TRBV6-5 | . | TGTGCCAGCAGAAAGACGGGAGTCACAGATACGCAGTATTTT | CASRKTGVTDTQYF
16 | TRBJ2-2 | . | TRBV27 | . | TGTGCCAGCAGTAAAGTGGCCAGGCGGAACACCGGGGAGCTGTTTTTT | CASSKVARRNTGELFF
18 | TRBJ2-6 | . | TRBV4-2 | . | TGTGCCAGCAGCCATCCCAGGAGGGCGGACTCTGGGGCCAACGTCCTGACTTTC | CASSHPRRADSGANVLTF
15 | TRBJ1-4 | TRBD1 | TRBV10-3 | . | TGTGCCATCAGCGGCGGGACAGCAACTAATGAAAAACTGTTTTTT | CAISGGTATNEKLFF
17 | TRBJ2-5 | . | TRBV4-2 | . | TGTGCCAGCAGCCAAGGATCGCGCGGGGGCCCCCAAGAGACCCAGTACTTC | CASSQGSRGGPQETQYF
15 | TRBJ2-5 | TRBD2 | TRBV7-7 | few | TGTGCCAGCAGCTTACTAGCGGGGTCCCAAGAGACCCAGTACTTC | CASSLLAGSQETQYF
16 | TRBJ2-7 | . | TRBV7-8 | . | TGTGCCAGCAGCTCAGACCTCCGGGTGCCCCCTTACGAGCAGTACTTC | CASSSDLRVPPYEQYF
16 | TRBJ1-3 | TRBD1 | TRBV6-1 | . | TGTGCCAGCAGCGAAGACAGGGGTGCTTCTGGAAACACCATATATTTT | CASSEDRGASGNTIYF
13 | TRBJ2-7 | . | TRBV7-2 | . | TGTGCCAGCCTCCGATCAGGGTCCTACGAGCAGTACTTC | CASLRSGSYEQYF
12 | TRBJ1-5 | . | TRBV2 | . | TGTGCCAGCAGTGAAATTATTGAGCCCCAGCATTTT | CASSEIIEPQHF
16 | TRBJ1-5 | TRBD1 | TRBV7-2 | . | TGTGCCAGCAGCTTAACCTGGACAGGGGGCAATCAGCCCCAGCATTTT | CASSLTWTGGNQPQHF
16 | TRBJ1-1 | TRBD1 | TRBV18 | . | TGTGCCAGCTCACCGGGGACAGGCCCTGGACGAACTGAAGCTTTCTTT | CASSPGTGPGRTEAFF
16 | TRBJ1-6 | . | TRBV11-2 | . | TGTGCCAGCAGCTCATCCCCCGGGGCTTGGAATTCACCCCTCCACTTT | CASSSSPGAWNSPLHF
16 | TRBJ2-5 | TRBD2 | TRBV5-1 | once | TGCGCCAGCAGCTTGGTGGTAGCGGGGTACCAAGAGACCCAGTACTTC | CASSLVVAGYQETQYF
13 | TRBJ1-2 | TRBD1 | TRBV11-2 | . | TGTGCCAGCAGCCGACAGGGGGCTGGTGGCTACACCTTC | CASSRQGAGGYTF
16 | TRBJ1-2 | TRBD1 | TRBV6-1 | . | TGTGCCAGCAGTGATTCCGGACAGGGAGGGAACTATGGCTACACCTTC | CASSDSGQGGNYGYTF
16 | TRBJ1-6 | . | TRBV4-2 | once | TGTGCCAGCAGCCAAACTATGGGACTAAATAATTCACCCCTCCACTTT | CASSQTMGLNNSPLHF
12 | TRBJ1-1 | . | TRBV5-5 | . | TGTGCCAGCCAGGCGGGGGGGACTGAAGCTTTCTTT | CASQAGGTEAFF
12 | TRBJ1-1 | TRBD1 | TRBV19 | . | TGTGCCAGTGGTTACAGGGGCACTGAAGCTTTCTTT | CASGYRGTEAFF
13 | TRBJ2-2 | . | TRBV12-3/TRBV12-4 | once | TGTGCCAGCAGCCCTCGCGGGGCCGGGGAGCTGTTTTTT | CASSPRGAGELFF
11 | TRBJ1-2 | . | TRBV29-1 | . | TGCAGCGTTGAGAGGGATAGCGGCTACACCTTC | CSVERDSGYTF
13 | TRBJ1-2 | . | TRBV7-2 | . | TGTGCCAGCAGCGGCCGAGGCAAAGATGGCTACACCTTC | CASSGRGKDGYTF
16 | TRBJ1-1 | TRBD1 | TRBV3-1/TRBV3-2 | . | TGTGCCAGCAGCCAGGGGGGGTGGACAGGGGTTAATGAAGCTTTCTTT | CASSQGGWTGVNEAFF
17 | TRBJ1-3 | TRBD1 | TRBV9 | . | TGTGCCAGCAGCGTATCCTGGGACAGAAGCTTTGGAAACACCATATATTTT | CASSVSWDRSFGNTIYF
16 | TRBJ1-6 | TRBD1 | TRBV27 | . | TGTGCCAGCAGTTTAGGACAGGGGCCAAATCAGTCACCCCTCCACTTT | CASSLGQGPNQSPLHF
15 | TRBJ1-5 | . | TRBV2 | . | TGTGCCAGCAGTGATGGGGGAGTTAGCAATCAGCCCCAGCATTTT | CASSDGGVSNQPQHF
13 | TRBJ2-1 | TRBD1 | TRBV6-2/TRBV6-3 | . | TGTGCCAGCAGTTACAGACAGGGGGGCGAGCAGTTCTTC | CASSYRQGGEQFF
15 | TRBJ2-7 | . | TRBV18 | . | TGTGCCAGCTCACCTTCGATGGCGGACTCCTACGAGCAGTACTTC | CASSPSMADSYEQYF
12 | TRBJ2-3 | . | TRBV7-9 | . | TGTGCCAGCAGCTCCCGTGCGGCTCATCAGTATTTT | CASSSRAAHQYF
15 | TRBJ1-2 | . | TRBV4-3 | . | TGCGCCAGCAGCCAAGATAGAGGGGGACCATATGGCTACACCTTC | CASSQDRGGPYGYTF
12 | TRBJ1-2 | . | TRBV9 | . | TGTGCCAGCAGCAACCCGCCCAGGGGAGACACCTTC | CASSNPPRGDTF
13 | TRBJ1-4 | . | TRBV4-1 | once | TGCGCCAGCAGCCAAGTTATAAGCGAAAAACTGTTTTTT | CASSQVISEKLFF
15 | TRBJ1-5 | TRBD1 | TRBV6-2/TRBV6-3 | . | TGTGCCAGCAGTTACGGGCCAGGGGGCGGCCAGCCCCAGCATTTT | CASSYGPGGGQPQHF
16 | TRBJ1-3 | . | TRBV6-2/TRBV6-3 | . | TGTGCCAGCAGTTGGGACGGGCGTCTATCTGGAAACACCATATATTTT | CASSWDGRLSGNTIYF
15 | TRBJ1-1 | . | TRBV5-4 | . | TGTGCCAGCAGCTTGGAGGCAGGCGGAAACACTGAAGCTTTCTTT | CASSLEAGGNTEAFF
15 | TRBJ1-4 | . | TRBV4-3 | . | TGCGCCAGCAGCCAAGTAGGGAGTGGTGATGAAAAACTGTTTTTT | CASSQVGSGDEKLFF
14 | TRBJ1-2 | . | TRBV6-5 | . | TGTGCCAGCAGTTACGGGGCGTGGGCGTATGGCTACACCTTC | CASSYGAWAYGYTF
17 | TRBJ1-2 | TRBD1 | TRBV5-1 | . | TGCGCCAGCAGTGGTCCCTCCCGGGACAGGGGGCACTATGGCTACACCTTC | CASSGPSRDRGHYGYTF
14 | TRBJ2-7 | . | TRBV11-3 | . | TGTGCCAGCAGCCACGGGGAGAGCACCTACGAGCAGTACTTC | CASSHGESTYEQYF
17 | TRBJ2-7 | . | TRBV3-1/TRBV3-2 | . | TGTGCCAGCAGCCAAGGTGGTAGCGGACTTCTCTCCTACGAGCAGTACTTC | CASSQGGSGLLSYEQYF
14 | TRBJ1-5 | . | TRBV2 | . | TGTGCCAGCAGTGTGGCTGGAGTCCGGCAGCCCCAGCATTTT | CASSVAGVRQPQHF
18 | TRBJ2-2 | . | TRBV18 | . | TGTGCCAGCCAAGACCGGCGGACCCCACAGGGCGACACCGGGGAGCTGTTTTTT | CASQDRRTPQGDTGELFF
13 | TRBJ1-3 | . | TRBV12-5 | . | TGTGCTTATCAGCCGGTTTCTGGAAACACCATATATTTT | CAYQPVSGNTIYF
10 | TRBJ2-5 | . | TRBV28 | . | TGTGGTGTACAGCAAGAGACCCAGTACTTC | CGVQQETQYF
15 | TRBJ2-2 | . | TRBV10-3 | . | TGTGCCATCAGTGAGTCGTTGGGGGCGTCCGGGGAGCTGTTTTTT | CAISESLGASGELFF